Below, one TCR beta chain is given with its context. These data originate in a study of blood T cell repertoires in COVID-19. Deletions cut 1 base from V and 6 bases from J, with 13 bases between. Germline CDR1 reads SNHLY; CDR2 reads FYNNEI. The CDR3 extends over 14 amino acids. Assay: immunoSEQ multiplex PCR; the TCRdb copy retains only in-frame clones and omits some. The table lists about 100,000 clones, about 85% of them singletons. The source of this sequence is a human donor in a cohort sampled during active COVID-19. The rearrangement joins TRBV2 to TRBJ2-7, with D possibly TRBD1 on 6 matching bases. Material for sequencing was peripheral blood. The CDR3 DNA sequence: TGTGCCAGCAGTGAAGGAAGGGGGTTCGGCGAGCAGTACTTC. Translation gives CASSEGRGFGEQYF.